This T cell receptor beta chain was retrieved from a study of T cell responses to AZD1222 COVID-19 vaccine. V was pared by 6 bases and J by 6 bases, with 10 bases of the junction left unmatched. The CDR3 is 14 residues long. The V gene's germline CDR1 is SGHRS and CDR2 YFSETQ. This table comes from immunoSEQ multiplex PCR, and its TCRdb copy is limited to in-frame clones, with some not included. The sample shows some 87,000 clones, around 87% of them seen only once. The chain has TRBV5-1 and TRBJ2-3; 7 bases are a match to TRBD2. The receptor was isolated from an adult in good health. The material was peripheral blood, obtained on day 0 of AZD1222 vaccination. The CDR3 DNA reads as TGCGCCAGCAACCGGGGAGGGGAGTGGGATACGCAGTATTTT. Its translation is CASNRGGEWDTQYF.